This TCR beta chain originates from a study of PD-L1 blockade in urothelial cancer. Study as a whole: Researchers looked at the blood 3 weeks (second dose) and 6 weeks after treatment began.

Time point: pretreatment peripheral blood. The table came from immunoSEQ multiplex PCR; TCRdb's copy has only in-frame clones and leaves some out. The repertoire holds 70,000 to 75,000 clones, 75% to 90% seen once, with around 4.2% in the top ten. This CDR3 spans 13 amino acids. From germline, CDR1 is SGHKS and CDR2 YYEKEE (reference sequence). V was shortened by 6 bases and J by 6 bases, with 15 bases between the two germline ends. The sample was PBMCs, taken around atezolizumab (anti-PD-L1) treatment. The clonotype comes from a man between 65 and 79 years old with urothelial cancer. The chain recombines TRBV5-5 with TRBJ1-1; D perhaps matches TRBD1 (6 bases). CDR3 amino acids: CASTLTGLAEAFF. In DNA form, the CDR3 reads TGTGCCAGCACCCTTACAGGGTTGGCTGAAGCTTTCTTT.